Many counts were recorded for the clone carrying this T cell receptor (beta chain). The data were taken from a study of T cells after yellow fever vaccination. In TCRdb, the 5' RACE reads were re-called with MiXCR into one record per CDR3 protein. Of about 250,000 distinct CDR3 sequences listed, about 3.5% are singletons. This clonotype was sampled from a man aged 18 to 29 who received the YFV17D yellow fever vaccine. The sequencing here drew on PBMCs, taken 15 days after the yellow fever booster vaccination.

The CDR3 loop is CASSLGRGSYNEQFF. The DNA for the CDR3 is TGTGCCAGCAGCTTAGGACGGGGGAGTTACAATGAGCAGTTCTTC. This sequence joins TRBV11-2 and TRBJ2-1; possibly TRBD2 for D (6 bases). Trimming removed 1 base at V and 4 bases at J, with 11 bases between. CDR1 and CDR2 from the germline V gene are SGHAT and FQNNGV. This CDR3 is built from 15 residues.